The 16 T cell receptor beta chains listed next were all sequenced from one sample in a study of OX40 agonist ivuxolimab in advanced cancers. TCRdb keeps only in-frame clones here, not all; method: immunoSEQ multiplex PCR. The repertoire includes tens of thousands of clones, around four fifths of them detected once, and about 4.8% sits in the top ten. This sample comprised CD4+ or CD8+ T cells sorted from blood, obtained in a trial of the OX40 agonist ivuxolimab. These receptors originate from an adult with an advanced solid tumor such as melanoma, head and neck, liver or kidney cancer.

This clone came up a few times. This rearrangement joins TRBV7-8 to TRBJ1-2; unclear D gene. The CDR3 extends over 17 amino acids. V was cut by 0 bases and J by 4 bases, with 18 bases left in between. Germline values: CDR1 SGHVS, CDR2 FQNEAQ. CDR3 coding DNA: TGTGCCAGCAGCTTAGCGAATAGTATGGGTGCGAGCTATGGCTACACCTTC. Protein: CASSLANSMGASYGYTF.

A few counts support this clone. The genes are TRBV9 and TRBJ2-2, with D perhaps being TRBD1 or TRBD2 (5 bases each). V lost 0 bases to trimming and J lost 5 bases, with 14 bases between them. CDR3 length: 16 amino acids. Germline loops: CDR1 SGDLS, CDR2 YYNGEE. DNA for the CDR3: TGTGCCAGCAGCGTAGGGGGGAAAGAAGTGACCGGGGAGCTGTTTTTT. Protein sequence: CASSVGGKEVTGELFF.

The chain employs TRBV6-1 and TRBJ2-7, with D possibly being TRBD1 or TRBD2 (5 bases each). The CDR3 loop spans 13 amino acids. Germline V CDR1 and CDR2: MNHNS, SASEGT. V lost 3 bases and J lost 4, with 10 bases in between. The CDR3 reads CASSDGTVYEQYF. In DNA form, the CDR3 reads TGTGCCAGCAGTGACGGGACGGTATACGAGCAGTACTTC.

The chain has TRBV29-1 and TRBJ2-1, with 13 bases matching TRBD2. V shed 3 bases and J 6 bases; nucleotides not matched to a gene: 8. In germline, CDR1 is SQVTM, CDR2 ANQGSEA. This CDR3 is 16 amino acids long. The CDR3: CSVDASGTSGINEQFF. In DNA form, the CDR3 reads TGCAGCGTTGATGCTTCCGGGACTAGCGGGATCAATGAGCAGTTCTTC.

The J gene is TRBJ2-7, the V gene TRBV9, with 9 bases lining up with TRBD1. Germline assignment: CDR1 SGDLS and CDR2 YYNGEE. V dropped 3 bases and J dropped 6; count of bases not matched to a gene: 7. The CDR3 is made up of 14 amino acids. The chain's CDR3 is CASSAGTGIGEQYF. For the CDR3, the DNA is TGTGCCAGCAGCGCCGGGACAGGGATCGGCGAGCAGTACTTC.

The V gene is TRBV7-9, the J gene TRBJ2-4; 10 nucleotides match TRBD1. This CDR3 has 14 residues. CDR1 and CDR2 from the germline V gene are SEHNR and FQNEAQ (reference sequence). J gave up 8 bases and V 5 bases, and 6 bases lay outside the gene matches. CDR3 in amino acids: CASSAGDRGHIQYF. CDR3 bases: TGTGCCAGCAGCGCCGGGGACAGGGGACACATTCAGTACTTC.

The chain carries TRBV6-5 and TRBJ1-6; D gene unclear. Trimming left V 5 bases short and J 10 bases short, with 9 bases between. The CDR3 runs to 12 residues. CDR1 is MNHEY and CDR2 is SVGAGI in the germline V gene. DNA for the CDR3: TGTGCCAGCAGTCAATCGGCCTCACCCCTCCACTTT. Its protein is CASSQSASPLHF.

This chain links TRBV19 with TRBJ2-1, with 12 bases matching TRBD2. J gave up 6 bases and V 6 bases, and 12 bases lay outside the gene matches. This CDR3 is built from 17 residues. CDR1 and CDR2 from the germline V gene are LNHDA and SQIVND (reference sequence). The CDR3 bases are TGTGCCAGTAGGGCTAGCGGGGGGGCCAGTGTTCCCAATGAGCAGTTCTTC. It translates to CASRASGGASVPNEQFF.

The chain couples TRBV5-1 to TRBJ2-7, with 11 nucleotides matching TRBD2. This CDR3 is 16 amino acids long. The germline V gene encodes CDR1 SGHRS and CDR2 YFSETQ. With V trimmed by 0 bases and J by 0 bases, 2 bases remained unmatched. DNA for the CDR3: TGCGCCAGCAGCTTGGGGACTAGCGGGCTCTCCTACGAGCAGTACTTC. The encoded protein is CASSLGTSGLSYEQYF.

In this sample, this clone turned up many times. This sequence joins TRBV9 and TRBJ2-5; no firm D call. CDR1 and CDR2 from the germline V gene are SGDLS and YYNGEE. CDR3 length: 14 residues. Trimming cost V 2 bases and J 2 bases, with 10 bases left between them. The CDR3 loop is CASSVAAYQETQYF. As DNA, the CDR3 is TGTGCCAGCAGCGTCGCGGCATATCAAGAGACCCAGTACTTC.

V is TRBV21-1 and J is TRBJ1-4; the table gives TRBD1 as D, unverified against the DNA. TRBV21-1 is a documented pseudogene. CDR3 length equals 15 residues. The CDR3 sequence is CASSTLTGWDEKLFF. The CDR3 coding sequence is TGTGCCAGCAGCACCCTGACAGGGTGGGATGAAAAACTGTTTTTT.

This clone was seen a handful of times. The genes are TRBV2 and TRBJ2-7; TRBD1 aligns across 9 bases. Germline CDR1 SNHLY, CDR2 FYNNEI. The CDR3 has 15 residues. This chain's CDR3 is CASKSGTGSSYEQYF. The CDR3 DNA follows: TGTGCGTCTAAGTCCGGGACAGGGAGCTCCTACGAGCAGTACTTC.

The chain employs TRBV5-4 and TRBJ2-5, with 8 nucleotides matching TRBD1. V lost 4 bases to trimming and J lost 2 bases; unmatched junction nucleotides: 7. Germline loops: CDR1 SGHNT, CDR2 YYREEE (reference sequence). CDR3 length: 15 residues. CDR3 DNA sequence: TGTGCCAGCAGCCCAAACAGGGGGTTACAAGAGACCCAGTACTTC. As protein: CASSPNRGLQETQYF.

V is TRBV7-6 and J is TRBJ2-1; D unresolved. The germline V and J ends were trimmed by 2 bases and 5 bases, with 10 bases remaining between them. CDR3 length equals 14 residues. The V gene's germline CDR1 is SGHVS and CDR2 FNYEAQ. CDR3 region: CASSLIVTDNEQFF. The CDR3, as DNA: TGTGCCAGCAGCTTAATAGTGACGGACAATGAGCAGTTCTTC.

The CDR3 region is CASSQGGTGGQEQYF. CDR3 DNA sequence: TGTGCCAGCAGCCAAGGGGGGACAGGGGGGCAAGAGCAGTACTTC. The genes are TRBV4-2 and TRBJ2-7, with TRBD1 identical over 11 bases. The CDR3 totals 15 residues. Germline CDR1 reads LGHNA; CDR2 reads YNFKEQ. Germline trimming cut 1 base from V and 7 bases from J; bases unmatched to any gene: 6.

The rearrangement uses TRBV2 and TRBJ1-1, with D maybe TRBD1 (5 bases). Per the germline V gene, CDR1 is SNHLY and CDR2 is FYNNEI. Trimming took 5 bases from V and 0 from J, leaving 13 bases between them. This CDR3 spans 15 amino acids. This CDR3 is CASSPPGRLNTEAFF. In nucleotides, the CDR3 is TGTGCCAGCAGTCCACCGGGACGCCTGAACACTGAAGCTTTCTTT.